The 6 T cell receptor beta chains in this list originate from one sample, sequenced in a study of blood T cells in healthy people across ages. Then a second PCR, running about 6 to 11 cycles, was carried out with a sample-barcoded 5' primer and a J-beta primer mix. In TCRdb, the 5' RACE reads were re-called with MiXCR into one record per CDR3 protein. The sample includes approximately 680,000 distinct CDR3 sequences, approximately 30% of them seen just once. Material for sequencing was blood. Receptors were obtained from a woman aged 80 or over in good health.

The chain has TRBV6-6 and TRBJ1-1, with a possible D match to TRBD1 (5 bases). From germline, CDR1 is MNHNY and CDR2 SVGAGI (reference sequence). The CDR3 sequence is 12 residues long. Trimming took off 8 bases at V and 6 bases at J, with 13 bases between the two ends. CDR3 bases: TGTGCCAGCTCTCGGAGCAGGGCTGAAGCTTTCTTT. It is translated as CASSRSRAEAFF.

This clonotype was observed a few times. V is TRBV19 and J is TRBJ2-7; no definite D call. V was cut by 1 base and J by 6 bases, with 7 bases left in between. Germline CDR1 and CDR2: LNHDA and SQIVND (reference sequence). The CDR3 runs to 12 residues. The CDR3 coding sequence is TGTGCCAGTAGTATAGGGCCAGGCGAGCAGTACTTC. It codes for CASSIGPGEQYF.

The J gene is TRBJ2-5, the V gene TRBV5-4, with 10 bases lining up with TRBD2. J was trimmed by 2 bases and V by 3 bases; bases with no gene match: 4. The CDR3 runs to 15 residues. Germline values: CDR1 SGHNT, CDR2 YYREEE (reference sequence). DNA for the CDR3: TGTGCCAGCAGCTCGGGACTAGCGACACAAGAGACCCAGTACTTC. This codes for CASSSGLATQETQYF.

This clonotype was observed at least ten times. The rearrangement links TRBV5-1 to TRBJ2-5; 7 positions agree with TRBD1. V was clipped by 2 bases and J by 0 bases; unmatched bases: 13. Germline V gene sequence: CDR1 SGHRS, CDR2 YFSETQ. This CDR3 region has 18 residues. CDR3 bases: TGCGCCAGCAGCTTCACTACGGGACAGCAAAAGTACCAAGAGACCCAGTACTTC. The encoded protein is CASSFTTGQQKYQETQYF.

This clonotype was recorded many times. V and J are TRBV11-2 and TRBJ2-1; D might be TRBD1 or TRBD2, each matching 6 bases. The V and J ends lost 9 bases and 7 bases respectively, with 19 bases between them. Per germline, CDR1 SGHAT and CDR2 FQNNGV. The CDR3 is 14 amino acids. CDR3 sequence (DNA): TGTGCCAGTTTTCGGGACGGGGGCCCTAATGAGCAGTTCTTC. This codes for CASFRDGGPNEQFF.

This clonotype was detected only a few times. CDR3 DNA sequence: TGTGCCAGCAGAAGGGGGGGGGGCGGTGACACTGAAGCTTTCTTT. It encodes CASRRGGGGDTEAFF. V and J are TRBV7-3 and TRBJ1-1; tentative D call: TRBD1 (6 bases). The CDR3 loop spans 15 amino acids. The V gene's germline CDR1 is SGHTA and CDR2 FQGTGA. The V gene lost 6 bases and the J gene lost 3 bases, with 17 bases spanning the gap.